The 18 T cell receptor beta chains in this list originate from one sample, sequenced in a study of T cells after yellow fever vaccination. TCRdb redid the calling of the 5' RACE reads with MiXCR, one entry per CDR3 protein. The table lists 50,000 or so distinct CDR3 sequences, about 6.6% of them singletons. The sequenced sample was CD8+ T cells not binding an NS4B(214-222) dextramer, sorted from PBMCs, obtained about 49 days after the first yellow fever vaccination. These receptors were collected from a man between 18 and 35 years old who received the YFV17D yellow fever vaccine.

This clonotype appeared a few times. The chain couples TRBV4-3 to TRBJ1-2; a possible D gene is TRBD1 (5 bases). Looked up from germline, CDR1 is LGHNA and CDR2 is YSLEER. Between the trimmed V and J ends, which lost 1 base and 8 bases, there was a span of 17 bases. The CDR3 contains 15 residues. This CDR3 is CASSQGYAGRMGYTF. The CDR3, as DNA: TGCGCCAGCAGCCAAGGGTACGCAGGGAGGATGGGCTACACCTTC.

The chain carries TRBV12-3 or TRBV12-4 and TRBJ2-1; TRBD2 aligns across 11 bases. Germline trimming cut 3 bases from V and 2 bases from J; bases unmatched to any gene: 3. The CDR3 consists of 16 residues. For the CDR3, the DNA is TGTGCCAGCAGTTTCGGGACTAGCGGTACCTACAATGAGCAGTTCTTC. Protein: CASSFGTSGTYNEQFF.

Remarks on this clonotype: With a much larger clone just one base away, this may be a read error. V usage is TRBV6-1 and J usage is TRBJ2-2; D gene uncertain. V lost 4 bases, J lost 7 bases, and 10 bases lay in between. The CDR3 consists of 13 residues. From germline, CDR1 is MNHNS and CDR2 SASEGT. The CDR3 reads CASSASDHGELFF. In DNA form, the CDR3 reads TGTGCCAGCAGTGCCAGCGACCACGGGGAGCTGTTTTTT.

The J gene is TRBJ1-1, the V gene TRBV12-3 or TRBV12-4; 7 positions match TRBD1. V lost 6 bases and J lost 5; bases outside the gene matches: 9. The CDR3 has 14 residues. CDR3 sequence (DNA): TGTGCCAGCAGACCACAGGGGAGCGGGACTGAAGCTTTCTTT. Translated, it gives CASRPQGSGTEAFF.

This clonotype was seen a handful of times. This chain connects TRBV12-3 or TRBV12-4 to TRBJ1-5; D ambiguous. The CDR3 extends over 12 amino acids. V was cut by 5 bases and J by 8 bases, with 10 bases left in between. The CDR3 coding sequence is TGTGCCAGCAGTCCCCCCGGTGAGCCCCAGCATTTT. It encodes CASSPPGEPQHF.

This clonotype was counted a few times. The rearrangement joins TRBV19 to TRBJ2-1; 8 positions match TRBD2. The V segment lost 3 bases and the J segment 4 bases; nucleotides outside the gene matches: 5. This CDR3 has 15 residues. CDR1 and CDR2 from the germline V gene are LNHDA and SQIVND (reference sequence). CDR3 protein: CASSIPGGAYNEQFF. As DNA, the CDR3 is TGTGCCAGTAGTATTCCCGGGGGGGCTTACAATGAGCAGTTCTTC.

This clonotype has a count of ten or more. V is TRBV6-2 or TRBV6-3 and J is TRBJ2-1, with TRBD1 matching 7 bases. This CDR3 contains 11 residues. Germline V lookup: CDR1 MNHEY, CDR2 SVGEGT. J was trimmed by 9 bases and V by 5 bases; bases with no gene match: 1. In DNA, the CDR3 is TGTGCCAGCAGTGCAGGGGGTGAGCAGTTCTTC. As protein: CASSAGGEQFF.

The V call is TRBV11-2, the J call TRBJ2-7, with D possibly matching TRBD2 (5 bases). Trimming stripped 5 bases from V and 2 bases from J, with 13 bases between. CDR1 SGHAT and CDR2 FQNNGV come from the germline V gene. This CDR3 comprises 14 residues. The CDR3 nucleotides read TGTGCCAGCAGCCCCGGCAGCGGCACCTACGAGCAGTACTTC. It is translated as CASSPGSGTYEQYF.

This clonotype was seen only a few times. The CDR3 DNA sequence: TGTGCCAGCAGCCCTAGCGGGGGGGCCCCAGAGACCCAGTACTTC. It encodes CASSPSGGAPETQYF. The genes are TRBV7-3 and TRBJ2-5; 12 nucleotides line up with TRBD2. Germline V gene data show CDR1 as SGHTA and CDR2 as FQGTGA. CDR3 size: 15 residues. The J segment lost 4 bases and the V segment lost 5 bases, leaving 5 bases of the junction unmatched.

There are many counts of this clonotype. V gene TRBV15 combines with J gene TRBJ2-3, with TRBD2 as a possible D gene (5 bases). Germline lookup yields CDR1 LNHNV and CDR2 YYDKDF (reference sequence). V lost 3 bases, J lost 5 bases, and 15 bases lay in between. CDR3 size: 15 residues. CDR3 sequence: CATSRVVGSEDTQYF. In nucleotides, the CDR3 is TGTGCCACCAGCAGGGTTGTTGGTAGCGAAGATACGCAGTATTTT.

This clonotype showed up many times. This rearrangement joins TRBV4-1 to TRBJ2-2; D is ambiguous. Germline V gene data show CDR1 as MGHRA and CDR2 as YSYEKL. V lost 1 base to trimming and J lost 4 bases, with 10 bases between them. This CDR3 has 15 amino acids. The CDR3: CASSQGVITTGELFF. The CDR3 DNA reads as TGCGCCAGCAGCCAAGGGGTCATTACCACCGGGGAGCTGTTTTTT.

This clonotype appeared many times. The chain recombines TRBV11-1 with TRBJ2-2; weak D call: TRBD1 (6 bases). Trimming removed 4 bases at V and 8 bases at J, with 29 bases between. Germline V gene sequence: CDR1 SGHAT, CDR2 FQDESV (reference sequence). CDR3 length: 19 residues. The CDR3 DNA sequence: TGTGCCAGCAGCTCCACGGAGTTGGAGACAGGCGTGCAGTGGGGGGAGCTGTTTTTT. This encodes CASSSTELETGVQWGELFF.

The V gene is TRBV6-5, the J gene TRBJ2-1, with 10 bases fitting TRBD1. Germline V CDR1 and CDR2: MNHEY, SVGAGI. After removal of 3 bases from V and 7 bases from J, the junction contained 6 bases not matched to a gene. CDR3 length: 15 residues. The CDR3 is CASSYSGTGENEQFF. The CDR3 DNA is TGTGCCAGCAGTTATTCAGGGACAGGGGAAAATGAGCAGTTCTTC.

This clonotype was counted at least ten times. The chain recombines TRBV10-2 with TRBJ2-3, with 7 bases fitting TRBD2. The V gene end was trimmed by 6 bases and the J gene end by 0 bases; junction bases not matched to a gene: 9. Per germline, CDR1 WSHSY and CDR2 SAAADI. This CDR3 spans 16 amino acids. CDR3 in amino acids: CASSQRWEGSTDTQYF. CDR3 coding DNA: TGCGCCAGCAGCCAGCGCTGGGAGGGAAGCACAGATACGCAGTATTTT.

Many counts were recorded for this clonotype. V and J are TRBV4-1 and TRBJ2-7; D unresolved. Trimming removed 0 bases at V and 0 bases at J, with 6 bases between. Per germline, CDR1 MGHRA and CDR2 YSYEKL. CDR3 length equals 14 residues. The CDR3 sequence is CASSQEPSSYEQYV. The CDR3 DNA reads TGCGCCAGCAGCCAAGAGCCCAGCTCCTACGAGCAGTACGTC.

This clonotype was recorded many times. The CDR3 here is CASSSPQTKETQYF. The CDR3 DNA is TGTGCCAGCAGCTCGCCACAAACTAAAGAGACCCAGTACTTC. The V call is TRBV7-9, the J call TRBJ2-5; D not resolved. CDR1 SEHNR and CDR2 FQNEAQ come from the germline V gene (reference sequence). The CDR3 is 14 residues long. V dropped 4 bases and J dropped 3 bases, with 12 bases sitting between them. The whole variable domain, remainder taken from reference TRBV7-9 and TRBJ2-5, is DTGVSQNPRHKITKRGQNVTFRCDPISEHNRLYWYRQTLGQGPEFLTYFQNEAQLEKSRLLSDRFSAERPKGSFSTLEIQRTEQGDSAMYLCASSSPQTKETQYFGPGTRLLVL.

The chain has TRBV6-2 or TRBV6-3 and TRBJ1-1, with unresolved D. The germline V and J ends were trimmed by 7 bases and 4 bases, with 16 bases remaining between them. In germline, CDR1 is MNHEY, CDR2 SVGEGT. The CDR3 contains 14 residues. As DNA, the CDR3 is TGTGCCAGCACCTACGGGGTTACGGGCACTGAAGCTTTCTTT. Translation: CASTYGVTGTEAFF.

This clonotype was counted only a few times. The V call is TRBV20-1, the J call TRBJ2-5; 7 nucleotides match TRBD2. With 2 bases clipped from V and 2 bases from J, the junction kept 5 bases outside the gene matches. The CDR3 runs 14 residues. Germline lookup yields CDR1 DFQATT and CDR2 SNEGSKA (reference sequence). CDR3 DNA sequence: TGCAGTGCTAGACATACTAGCGTTCAAGAGACCCAGTACTTC. This codes for CSARHTSVQETQYF.